This T cell receptor (beta chain) came from a study of blood T cells in healthy people across ages. Study-level results: Naive T cell percentage by flow cytometry tracked strongly with beta diversity. Age showed a roughly linear inverse relationship with TCR beta diversity per million T cells. The study could not conclusively compare naive and antigen-experienced cells, given its unsorted PBMCs.

Alongside a J-beta primer mix, a sample-barcoded 5' primer served in a second PCR lasting about 7 to 11 cycles. TCRdb re-derived calls from the 5' RACE reads in MiXCR, one entry per CDR3 protein. The sample has some 710,000 distinct CDR3 sequences, 46% seen once. This clonotype turned up a few times. Antigen: not known. What was sequenced was blood. The receptor was isolated from a man older than 75 in good health.

CDR3 nucleotides: TGTGCCAGCAGCCAAGGACCGGGACTAGCACGCGAGCAGTACTTC. Protein sequence: CASSQGPGLAREQYF. The chain couples TRBV4-2 to TRBJ2-7; 9 nucleotides match TRBD2. The V gene end was trimmed by 1 base and the J gene end by 6 bases; junction bases not matched to a gene: 7. From germline, CDR1 is LGHNA and CDR2 YNFKEQ. The CDR3 has 15 residues.